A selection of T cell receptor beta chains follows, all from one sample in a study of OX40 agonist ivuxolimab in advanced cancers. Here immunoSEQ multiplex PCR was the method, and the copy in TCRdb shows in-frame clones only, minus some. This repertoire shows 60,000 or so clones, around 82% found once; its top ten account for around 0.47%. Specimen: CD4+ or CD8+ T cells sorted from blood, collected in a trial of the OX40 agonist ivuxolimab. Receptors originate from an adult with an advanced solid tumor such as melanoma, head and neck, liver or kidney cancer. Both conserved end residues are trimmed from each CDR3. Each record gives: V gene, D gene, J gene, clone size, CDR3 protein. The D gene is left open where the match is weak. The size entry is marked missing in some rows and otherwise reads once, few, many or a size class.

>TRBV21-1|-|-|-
ASKGLADHKAYEQY
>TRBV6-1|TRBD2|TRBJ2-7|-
ASSVDLAGGEQY
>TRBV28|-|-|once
ASSSPSTSHYEQY
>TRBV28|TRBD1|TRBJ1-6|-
ASSPGGAGNSPLH
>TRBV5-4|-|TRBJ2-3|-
ASSITGLDTQY
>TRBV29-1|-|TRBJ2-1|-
SVLRESDEQF
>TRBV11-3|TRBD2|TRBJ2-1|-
ASSPTLAANEQF
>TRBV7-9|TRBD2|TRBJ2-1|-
ASSFHGEGNNEQF
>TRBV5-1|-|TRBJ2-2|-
ASSVSPEAGELF
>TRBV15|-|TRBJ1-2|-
ATSRVANYGYT
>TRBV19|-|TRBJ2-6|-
ASSFGTGANVLT
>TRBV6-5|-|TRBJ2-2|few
ASRRTAGTGELF
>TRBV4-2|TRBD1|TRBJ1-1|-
ASSQDLPPGQGNTEAF
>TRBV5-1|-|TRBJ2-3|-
ASSLTKGTSTDTQY
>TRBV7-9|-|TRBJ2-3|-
ASSLFTDTQY
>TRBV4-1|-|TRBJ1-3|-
ASSQGDADTIY
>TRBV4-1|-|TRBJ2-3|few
ASSQGRVGDTQY
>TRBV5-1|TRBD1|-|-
ASNPGQASYEQY
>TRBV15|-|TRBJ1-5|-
ATSRAATVSNQPQH
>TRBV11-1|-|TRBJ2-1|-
ASSWAQGDNEQF
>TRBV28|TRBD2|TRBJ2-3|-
ASSSPWTSGLIGTQY
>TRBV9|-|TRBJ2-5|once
ASSVGGYGTQY
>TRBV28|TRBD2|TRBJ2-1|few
ASSYLAGSSYNEQF
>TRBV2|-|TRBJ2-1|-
ASSMGRGNEQF
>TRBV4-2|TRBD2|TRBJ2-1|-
ASSQLYRGTSGRAGQF
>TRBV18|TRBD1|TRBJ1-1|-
ASSGGQGALTEAF
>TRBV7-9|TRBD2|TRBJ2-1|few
ASSPPLAGAGNEQF
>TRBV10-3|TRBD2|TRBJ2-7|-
AISLGLAGTYEQY
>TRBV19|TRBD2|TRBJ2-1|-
ASSTTSGVKYNEQF
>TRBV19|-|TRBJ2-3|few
ASSPAGLEVDTQY
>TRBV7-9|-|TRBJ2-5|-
ASSTNQETQY
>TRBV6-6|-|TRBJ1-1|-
ASTLGGEVGAF
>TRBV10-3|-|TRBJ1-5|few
ASGNSNQPQH
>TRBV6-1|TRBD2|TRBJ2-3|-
ASSATSGVTDTQY
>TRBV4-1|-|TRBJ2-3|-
ASRLGMGTDTQY